Below are 23 T cell receptor beta chains sequenced from a single sample in a study of blood T cells in healthy people across ages. Next came a second PCR, run for about 7 to 11 cycles, which used a sample-barcoded 5' primer along with a J-beta primer mix. TCRdb used MiXCR to reprocess the 5' RACE reads, holding one entry per CDR3 protein. The sample has about 800,000 distinct CDR3 sequences, approximately 25% seen once. These data also formed part of another study, on T cells of mothers and their children.

The sample was blood. Receptors were obtained from a boy aged 5-17 years in good health.

The rearrangement links TRBV12-3 or TRBV12-4 to TRBJ1-4; TRBD1 might be the D (6 bases). CDR3 length: 16 amino acids. With 8 bases removed from V and 3 bases from J, the gap between germline ends came to 19 bases. CDR3 DNA sequence: TGTGCCAGCGGAGAGACCCGGGGGCTAGCTAATGAAAAACTGTTTTTT. Amino acid sequence: CASGETRGLANEKLFF.

This clonotype was counted a few times. The chain carries TRBV9 and TRBJ2-1, with 12 bases identical to TRBD2. Germline V gives CDR1 SGDLS, CDR2 YYNGEE. After removal of 3 bases from V and 4 bases from J, the junction contained 2 bases not matched to a gene. The CDR3 runs 15 residues. This chain's CDR3 is CASSGTSGGYNEQFF. CDR3 DNA sequence: TGTGCCAGCAGCGGTACTAGCGGGGGGTACAATGAGCAGTTCTTC.

This clonotype was recorded a few times. The chain joins TRBV4-3 to TRBJ2-4, with D unclear. Trimming took 0 bases from V and 6 from J, leaving 12 bases between them. The CDR3 totals 15 residues. From germline, CDR1 is LGHNA and CDR2 YSLEER. CDR3 protein: CASSQDRSKINIQYF. In DNA, the CDR3 is TGCGCCAGCAGCCAAGATCGGAGCAAAATAAACATTCAGTACTTC.

This clonotype was found a few times. This chain links TRBV7-2 with TRBJ2-6; 8 bases match TRBD1. V lost 10 bases, J lost 4 bases, and 12 bases stayed unmatched. The CDR3 covers 16 residues. The germline V gene encodes CDR1 SGHTA and CDR2 FQGNSA. The CDR3 bases are TGTGCCACTGCCGGGACAGGATCCCGGGGGGCCAACGTCCTGACTTTC. It is translated as CATAGTGSRGANVLTF.

In DNA form, the CDR3 reads TGCGCCAGCAGCTTGGCGGAGGACGAGCAGTACTTC. Protein product: CASSLAEDEQYF. The J gene is TRBJ2-1, the V gene TRBV5-1; D is perhaps TRBD2 (5 bases). The J call may be wrong; the DNA end is better matched by TRBJ2-7. The CDR3 is made up of 12 amino acids. The germline gives CDR1 SGHRS, CDR2 YFSETQ.

Ten or more counts support this clonotype. An end of the junction differs from the germline gene, which may be a read error. CDR3 sequence reads: CASSQGAETQYF. CDR3 nucleotides: TGCGCCAGCAGCCAGGGGGCGGAGACCCAGTACTTC. The rearrangement links TRBV25-1 to TRBJ2-5; 8 bases are shared with TRBD1. Germline V lookup: CDR1 MGHDK, CDR2 SYGVNS. The CDR3 sequence is 12 residues long.

The chain links TRBV7-2 to TRBJ2-1; 9 bases align to TRBD2. This CDR3 comprises 17 residues. The germline V gene encodes CDR1 SGHTA and CDR2 FQGNSA. Trimming cost V 5 bases and J 6 bases; bases outside gene matches: 14. The CDR3 DNA reads TGTGCCAGCAGCCCCCGAGGGAGCGGGAGGATCCGCAATGAGCAGTTCTTC. Protein product: CASSPRGSGRIRNEQFF.

This chain uses TRBV7-2 with TRBJ2-4; 9 nucleotides match TRBD1. With 5 bases clipped from V and 9 bases from J, the junction kept 5 bases outside the gene matches. The CDR3 covers 13 residues. Per the germline V gene, CDR1 is SGHTA and CDR2 is FQGNSA. This CDR3 reads CASSPGQGSIQYF. The CDR3 DNA is TGTGCCAGCAGCCCCGGACAGGGGAGCATTCAGTACTTC.

This clonotype was observed a handful of times. The chain links TRBV4-2 to TRBJ1-2, with D tentatively TRBD1 (5 bases). The CDR3 covers 13 residues. V was pared by 4 bases and J by 7 bases, with 13 bases between. Germline V lookup: CDR1 LGHNA, CDR2 YNFKEQ. The CDR3 reads CASSPAEGPGYTF. CDR3 nucleotides: TGTGCCAGCAGCCCGGCTGAGGGGCCTGGCTACACCTTC.

In its sample, this clonotype was seen a few times. The chain uses TRBV7-3 and TRBJ2-1; 9 bases are shared with TRBD2. V shed 2 bases and J 4 bases; nucleotides not matched to a gene: 6. The germline V gene encodes CDR1 SGHTA and CDR2 FQGTGA. The CDR3 contains 16 residues. Here the CDR3 reads CASSLSSSGGYNEQFF. The CDR3, as DNA: TGTGCCAGCAGCTTATCGTCCAGCGGGGGGTACAATGAGCAGTTCTTC.

The sample holds a few counts of this clonotype. V is TRBV5-1 and J is TRBJ1-6; D gene uncertain. CDR1 and CDR2 (germline): SGHRS, YFSETQ. This CDR3 comprises 14 residues. Trimming removed 3 bases at V and 7 bases at J, with 11 bases between. In nucleotides, the CDR3 is TGCGCCAGCAGCTCCGAGGGCGGGAATTCACCCCTCCACTTT. Amino acid sequence: CASSSEGGNSPLHF.

The chain joins TRBV5-1 to TRBJ2-5; D possibly matches TRBD1 or TRBD2 (6 bases each). The V end was cut by 0 bases, the J end by 4 bases, with 16 bases between. The CDR3 has 16 residues. CDR1 SGHRS and CDR2 YFSETQ come from the germline V gene. The DNA of the CDR3 is TGCGCCAGCAGCTTGGCCGGAGGGGGTAGCCGAGAGACCCAGTACTTC. Its translation: CASSLAGGGSRETQYF.

V usage is TRBV4-3 and J usage is TRBJ2-1; D gene uncertain. Germline V gene sequence: CDR1 LGHNA, CDR2 YSLEER. Between the trimmed V and J ends, which lost 4 bases and 8 bases, there was a span of 12 bases. The CDR3 is 13 residues long. CDR3 coding DNA: TGCGCCAGCAGCCCCTTTAGCTCCGATGAGCAGTTCTTC. It yields the protein CASSPFSSDEQFF.

The table lists this clonotype with a few counts. The chain combines TRBV5-6 with TRBJ2-4; D may be TRBD1 or TRBD2 (5 bases each). The germline V gene encodes CDR1 SGHDT and CDR2 YYEEEE. Trimming removed 7 bases at V and 3 bases at J, with 11 bases between. The CDR3 is 13 amino acids. CDR3: CASRARGKNIQYF. In DNA, the CDR3 is TGTGCCAGCCGGGCGAGGGGCAAAAACATTCAGTACTTC.

This clonotype has only a few counts. Here the CDR3 DNA reads TGTGCCAGTAGTATAGAAGCCGCCATATACAATGAGCAGTTCTTC. Protein: CASSIEAAIYNEQFF. The rearrangement joins TRBV19 to TRBJ2-1, with D uncertain. V shed 0 bases and J shed 4 bases, with 10 bases lying between them. Germline-derived CDR1 and CDR2 are LNHDA and SQIVND (reference sequence). This CDR3 region has 15 residues.

V and J are TRBV7-3 and TRBJ1-3; no clear D. CDR1 is SGHTA and CDR2 is FQGTGA in the germline V gene. V shed 2 bases and J shed 0 bases, with 8 bases lying between them. The CDR3 runs 15 residues. CDR3 bases: TGTGCCAGCAGCTTAGAGGGCCTCTCTGGAAACACCATATATTTT. Encoded protein: CASSLEGLSGNTIYF.

The V call is TRBV9, the J call TRBJ2-5; a weak D match, TRBD2 (6 bases). V was shortened by 0 bases and J by 2 bases, with 14 bases between the two germline ends. The CDR3 contains 16 residues. CDR1 is SGDLS, CDR2 YYNGEE, per germline. The CDR3 loop reads CASSVDLASAQETQYF. As DNA, the CDR3 is TGTGCCAGCAGCGTAGATCTTGCTAGCGCACAAGAGACCCAGTACTTC.

This clonotype was counted between two and nine times. This chain links TRBV28 with TRBJ2-7; D not certain. V dropped 4 bases and J dropped 2 bases, with 9 bases sitting between them. Looked up from germline, CDR1 is MDHEN and CDR2 is SYDVKM. The length of the CDR3 is 13 residues. The CDR3 region has the DNA TGTGCCAGCAGTTACGAGTCTGCCTACGAGCAGTACTTC. Translation gives CASSYESAYEQYF.

V gene TRBV2 combines with J gene TRBJ2-2; D may correspond to TRBD1 or TRBD2 (6 bases each). Germline V gives CDR1 SNHLY, CDR2 FYNNEI. V lost 7 bases and J 5 bases, leaving 17 bases between the germline ends. There are 15 residues in the CDR3. CDR3 bases: TGTGCCAGCACCGGGCGGGACACAGAAACCGGGGAGCTGTTTTTT. Its translation: CASTGRDTETGELFF.

There are a few counts of this clonotype. The chain employs TRBV7-2 and TRBJ2-3; D not certain. Trimming left V 3 bases short and J 5 bases short, with 12 bases between. This CDR3 is built from 14 residues. The germline V gene encodes CDR1 SGHTA and CDR2 FQGNSA. This CDR3 is CASSFGVRRDTQYF. The CDR3 nucleotides are TGTGCCAGCAGCTTTGGCGTGCGGAGAGATACGCAGTATTTT.

V is TRBV6-9 and J is TRBJ2-3; a possible D gene is TRBD2 (6 bases). The V end was cut by 4 bases, the J end by 1 base, with 18 bases between. In germline, CDR1 is MNHGY, CDR2 SVAAGI. The CDR3 extends over 17 amino acids. Written as DNA, the CDR3 is TGTGCCAGCAGTTCCCACGGCGGAGGGACTGGCACAGATACGCAGTATTTT. Translation gives CASSSHGGGTGTDTQYF.

The table lists this clonotype with a few counts. V gene TRBV7-2 combines with J gene TRBJ2-7; a weak D match, TRBD2 (6 bases). Germline-derived CDR1 and CDR2 are SGHTA and FQGNSA. This CDR3 is 16 amino acids long. V was cut by 5 bases and J by 3 bases, with 20 bases left in between. CDR3 sequence: CASSPTPGLSFYEQYF. The CDR3, as DNA: TGTGCCAGCAGCCCCACGCCGGGACTTTCCTTCTACGAGCAGTACTTC.

The V and J genes are TRBV12-3 or TRBV12-4 and TRBJ2-3; D not certain. V lost 2 bases to trimming and J lost 1 base, with 13 bases between them. The CDR3 spans 16 residues. The CDR3 region is CASSLRNRARTDTQYF. Here the CDR3 DNA reads TGTGCCAGCAGTTTAAGGAACAGAGCTCGCACAGATACGCAGTATTTT.